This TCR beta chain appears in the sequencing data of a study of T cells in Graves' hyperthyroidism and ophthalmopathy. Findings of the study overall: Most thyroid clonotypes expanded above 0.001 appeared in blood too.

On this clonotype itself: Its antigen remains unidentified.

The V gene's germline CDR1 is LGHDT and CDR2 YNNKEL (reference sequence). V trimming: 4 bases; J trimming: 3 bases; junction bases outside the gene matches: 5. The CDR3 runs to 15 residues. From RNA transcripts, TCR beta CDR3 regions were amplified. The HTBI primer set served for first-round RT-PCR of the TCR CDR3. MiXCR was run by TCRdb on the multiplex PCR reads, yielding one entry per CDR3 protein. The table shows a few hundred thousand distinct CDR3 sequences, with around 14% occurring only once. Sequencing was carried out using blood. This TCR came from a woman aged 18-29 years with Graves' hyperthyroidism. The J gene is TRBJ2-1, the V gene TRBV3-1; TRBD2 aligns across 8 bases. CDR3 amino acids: CASSRLLAGYNEQFF. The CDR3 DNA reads TGTGCCAGCAGCCGATTGCTAGCGGGCTACAATGAGCAGTTCTTC.